This T cell receptor beta chain is from a study of early T cells in non-severe SARS-CoV-2 infection. Study summary: Unsorted whole-blood RNA was sequenced in bulk, leaving chains unpaired.

Unique molecular identifier tags were affixed to discrete cDNA molecules. A single record per CDR3 protein comes from TCRdb applying MiXCR to the 5' RACE reads. This table has some 57,000 distinct CDR3 sequences, over 9.5% appearing once. Study results and limitations: CD4 and private specificities were missed by VDJdb matching, which favored anti-spike CD8 responses.

A word on this clonotype: Its antigen remains unidentified.

What was sequenced was whole blood. This sequence was found in an adult who was a healthcare worker with PCR-confirmed SARS-CoV-2 infection or an uninfected control (not recorded which).

The CDR3 loop is CASSLAGGEVEAFF. Written as DNA, the CDR3 is TGCGCCAGCAGCTTGGCCGGGGGCGAGGTTGAAGCTTTCTTT. The chain recombines TRBV5-1 with TRBJ1-1; the D gene is possibly TRBD1 (6 bases). This CDR3 spans 14 amino acids. Trimming left V 0 bases short and J 7 bases short, with 13 bases between. Germline V gene lookup returns CDR1 SGHRS and CDR2 YFSETQ.